The clone carrying this T cell receptor (beta chain) turned up a few times. This CDR3 contains 17 residues. Unmatched junction bases numbered 12, after V lost 6 bases and J lost 0 bases. From germline, CDR1 is SGHDT and CDR2 YYEEEE. The sample comes from a study of shared clonotypes between healthy human individuals. Sequencing used immunoSEQ multiplex PCR; TCRdb keeps in-frame clones, though not all of them. Of about a million clones listed, about 80% are singletons. Sequencing used memory CD4+ T cells from PBMCs. Subset: CD45RA-negative fraction. The chain combines TRBV5-6 with TRBJ2-4; 7 bases are a match to TRBD1. This clonotype was obtained from a man in his late teens or twenties in good health. Some clones in this sample may be carry-over from other donors' samples. CDR3 sequence reads: CASTRTGSGAAKNIQYF. DNA of the CDR3: TGTGCCAGCACCCGGACAGGCAGCGGCGCAGCCAAAAACATTCAGTACTTC.